The clone carrying this TCR beta chain has only a few counts. CDR1 is GTSNPN and CDR2 is SVGIG in the germline V gene (reference sequence). This CDR3 comprises 16 residues. V was clipped by 0 bases and J by 5 bases; unmatched bases: 7. This entry belongs to a study of blood T cell repertoires in COVID-19. Study at large: Acute and convalescent COVID-19 specimens originated in the United States, Italy and Spain. The cDNA or gDNA used as material had been derived from T cells, B-cell-depleted T cells, or PBMCs.

In the original analysis: Scientists estimated how many nucleated cells there were by amplifying reference gene primers. Generated by immunoSEQ multiplex PCR, the TCRdb table keeps only in-frame clones and is missing some. The D gene and trimming were derived from the DNA, and the V and J assignments and clone size from that table. The table has under 50,000 clones, around 90% seen once. The chain is built from TRBV30 and TRBJ1-6; 7 bases are a match to TRBD1. The sequence came from a woman aged 40-49 years with acute or convalescent COVID-19. Specimen: peripheral blood. The chain's CDR3 is CAWSVDRARNNSPLHF. The DNA for the CDR3 is TGTGCCTGGAGTGTAGACAGGGCGAGGAATAATTCACCCCTCCACTTT.